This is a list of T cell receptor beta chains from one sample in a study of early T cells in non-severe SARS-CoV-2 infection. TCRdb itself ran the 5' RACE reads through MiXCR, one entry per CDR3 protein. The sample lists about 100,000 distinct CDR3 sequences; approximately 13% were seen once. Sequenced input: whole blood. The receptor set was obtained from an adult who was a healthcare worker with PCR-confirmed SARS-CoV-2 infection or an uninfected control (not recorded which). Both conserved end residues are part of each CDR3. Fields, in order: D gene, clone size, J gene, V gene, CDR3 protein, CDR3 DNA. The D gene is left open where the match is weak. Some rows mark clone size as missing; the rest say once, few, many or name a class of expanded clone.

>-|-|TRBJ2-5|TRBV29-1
CSVLGAKRDQETQYF
TGCAGCGTACTAGGAGCAAAAAGGGACCAAGAGACCCAGTACTTC
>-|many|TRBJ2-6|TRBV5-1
CASSLPRVSGANVLTF
TGCGCCAGCAGCTTGCCCAGGGTCTCTGGGGCCAACGTCCTGACTTTC
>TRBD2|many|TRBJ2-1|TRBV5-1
CASSPRLAGMNEQFF
TGCGCCAGCAGCCCCCGACTAGCGGGGATGAATGAGCAGTTCTTC
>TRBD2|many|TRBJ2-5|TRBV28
CASRAAGGQETQYF
TGTGCCAGCAGGGCCGCGGGGGGCCAAGAGACCCAGTACTTC
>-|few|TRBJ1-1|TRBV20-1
CSAPFLTEAFF
TGCAGTGCTCCGTTTCTCACTGAAGCTTTCTTT
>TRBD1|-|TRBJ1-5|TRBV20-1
CSARAGTGGYSNQPQHF
TGCAGTGCTAGAGCCGGGACAGGGGGATATAGCAATCAGCCCCAGCATTTT
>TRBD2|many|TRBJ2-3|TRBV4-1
CASSQVRDYTDTQYF
TGCGCCAGCAGCCAGGTCCGGGACTACACAGATACGCAGTATTTT
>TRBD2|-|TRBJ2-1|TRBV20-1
CSALAGVNEQFF
TGCAGTGCTCTAGCGGGGGTAAATGAGCAGTTCTTC
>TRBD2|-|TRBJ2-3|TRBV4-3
CASSQDGRGGTDTQYF
TGCGCCAGCAGCCAAGATGGGCGGGGGGGCACAGATACGCAGTATTTT
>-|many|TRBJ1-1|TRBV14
CASSLYVNTEAFF
TGTGCCAGCAGCCTCTACGTGAACACTGAAGCTTTCTTT